This TCR beta chain was retrieved from a study of CD8+CD57+ T cells in acquired aplastic anemia. The CDR3 totals 18 residues. Germline V lookup: CDR1 PRHDT, CDR2 FYEKMQ (reference sequence). Trimming shortened V by 1 base and J by 0 bases, and 19 bases separated the two germline ends. Genomic DNA, the template, was used for profiling of the TCR beta VDJ and CDR3. One entry per CDR3 protein results from TCRdb running MiXCR on the reads. This sample carries around 250,000 distinct CDR3 sequences, approximately 57% of them seen once, and the ten largest clones take less than 9.5%. As for this clonotype: Its antigen is undetermined.

General study points: In common between the patients and the controls were twenty-nine CD8+ CDR3 sequences.

This clonotype was sampled from a human donor with severe aplastic anemia or a healthy control (not recorded which). The chain links TRBV13 to TRBJ2-7; D possibly matches TRBD1 or TRBD2 (5 bases each). Sequences were obtained from sorted CD4+, CD8+, or CD8+CD57+ T cells (not recorded which) from PBMCs. For the CDR3, the DNA is TGTGCCAGCAGCTTAGCCGGGGCCCCTGCGCCTAGCTCCTACGAGCAGTACTTC. Its protein product is CASSLAGAPAPSSYEQYF.